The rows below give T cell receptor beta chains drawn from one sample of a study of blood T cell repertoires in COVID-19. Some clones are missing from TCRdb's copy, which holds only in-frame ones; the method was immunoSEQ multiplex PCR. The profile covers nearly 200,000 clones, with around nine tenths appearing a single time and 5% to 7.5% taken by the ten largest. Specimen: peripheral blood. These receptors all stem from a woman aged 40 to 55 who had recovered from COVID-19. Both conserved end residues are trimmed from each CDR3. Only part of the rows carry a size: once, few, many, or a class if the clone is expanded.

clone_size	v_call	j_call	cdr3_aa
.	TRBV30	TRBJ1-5	AWSRQGVQPQH
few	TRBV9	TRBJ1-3	ASSVALGGTSGNTIY
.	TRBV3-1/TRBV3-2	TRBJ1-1	ASSRDRGAF
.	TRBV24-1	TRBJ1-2	ATSDSGQTFYGYT
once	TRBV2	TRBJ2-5	ASSERQGVETQY
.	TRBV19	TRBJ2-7	ASSRDRGLYEQY
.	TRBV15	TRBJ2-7	ATSGSESYEQY
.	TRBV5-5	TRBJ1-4	ASSPRSGWDEKLF
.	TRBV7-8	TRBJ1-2	ASSQAGESVDGYT
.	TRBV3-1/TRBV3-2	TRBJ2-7	ASSQPRTGPYEQY
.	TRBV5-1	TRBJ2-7	ASSLGVAGGVDEQY
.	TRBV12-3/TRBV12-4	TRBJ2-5	ASSTGRAETQY
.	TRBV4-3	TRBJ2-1	ASSQGAGAGNEQF
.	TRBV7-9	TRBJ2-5	ATSGATQETQY
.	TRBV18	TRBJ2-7	ASSPPDKNYEQY
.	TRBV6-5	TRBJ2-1	ASNGLANEQF
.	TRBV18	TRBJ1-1	ASSPQETNTEAF
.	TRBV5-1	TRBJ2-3	ASSLEGAQGEPDTQY
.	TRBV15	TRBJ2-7	ATSRVPTGEPSYEQY
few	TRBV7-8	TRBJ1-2	ASSFTGSSGDGYT
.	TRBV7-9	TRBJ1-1	ASSLALVQGLNTEAF
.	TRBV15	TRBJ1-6	ATSRGTGKNSPLH
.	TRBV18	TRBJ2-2	ASSGLENTGELF
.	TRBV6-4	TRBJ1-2	ASSDTLGVYGYT